Sequencing of this T cell receptor beta chain was carried out in a study of T cell repertoires in cytomegalovirus infection. Overall study context: CMV infection plus the matching HLA type was flagged by public TCR beta signatures.

Study-level points and caveats: The ex vivo response was dominated by HLA-C-restricted CMV-specific TCR beta clonotypes. CMV carriers with the relevant HLA were identified by cumulative public TCR beta family frequency.

This clonotype has just a few counts. Its matching antigen is unknown. In TCRdb, the reads were re-called with MiXCR into one record per CDR3 protein. The table lists around 350,000 distinct CDR3 sequences, 15% to 20% of them singletons. The CDR3 is made up of 15 amino acids. Germline CDR1 is SGHTA and CDR2 is FQGNSA. Trimming shortened V by 2 bases and J by 5 bases, and 15 bases separated the two germline ends. The source material was PBMCs. This TCR derives from a human donor in good health (CMV status not recorded). Some clones in this sample may be carry-over from other donors' samples. V gene TRBV7-2 combines with J gene TRBJ2-5, with D possibly called TRBD1 or TRBD2 (5 bases each). CDR3 nucleotides: TGTGCCAGCAGCTTACCCCGGCAGTGGGGGGAGACCCAGTACTTC. Translating it yields CASSLPRQWGETQYF. Full variable domain (outside the CDR3, taken from reference TRBV7-2 and TRBJ2-5): GAGVSQSPSNKVTEKGKDVELRCDPISGHTALYWYRQSLGQGLEFLIYFQGNSAPDKSGLPSDRFSAERTGGSVSTLTIQRTQQEDSAVYLCASSLPRQWGETQYFGPGTRLLVL.